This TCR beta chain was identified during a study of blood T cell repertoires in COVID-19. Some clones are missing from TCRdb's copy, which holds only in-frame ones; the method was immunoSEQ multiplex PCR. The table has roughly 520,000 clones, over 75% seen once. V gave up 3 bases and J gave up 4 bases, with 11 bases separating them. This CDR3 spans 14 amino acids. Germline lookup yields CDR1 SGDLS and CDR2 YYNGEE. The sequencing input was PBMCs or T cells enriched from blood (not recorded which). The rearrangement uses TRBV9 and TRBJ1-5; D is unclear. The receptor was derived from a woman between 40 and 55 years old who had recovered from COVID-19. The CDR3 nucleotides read TGTGCCAGCAGCGGCGGGGTTTGGAATCAGCCCCAGCATTTT. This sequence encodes CASSGGVWNQPQHF.